The present T cell receptor beta chain was sequenced within a study of T cell repertoires in ileal Crohn's disease. For the study at large: Under 40% were active smokers at surgery; median disease duration was around 7.9 years. Every patient was operated on for stricturing (approximately 60%) or penetrating (about 40%) complications. About half received postoperative treatment, approximately 12 with thiopurines and 15 to 20 anti-TNF.

Points from the study as a whole: Clonal expansions were more frequent in active smokers than non-smokers at surgery.

A note on this clone: Its antigen is unknown.

The table came from immunoSEQ multiplex PCR; TCRdb's copy has only in-frame clones and leaves some out. The sample has 17,000 or so clones, around nine tenths seen once. In germline, CDR1 is LNHDA, CDR2 SQIVND (reference sequence). This CDR3 has 18 residues. The V and J ends lost 7 bases and 9 bases, in that order; junction bases with no gene match: 26. The specimen sequenced was ileal tissue. The sequence was collected from an adult with Crohn's disease. This chain links TRBV19 with TRBJ1-2; 7 nucleotides line up with TRBD1. The CDR3 coding sequence is TGTGCCAGTATGCCTGTTTACAGGGGAAGACGAGGTACTAAGAGCTACACCTTC. Amino acid sequence: CASMPVYRGRRGTKSYTF.